The present entry profiles one TCR beta chain with its context. Germline CDR1 and CDR2: MNHEY and SVGAGI. The CDR3 length is 14 residues. After removal of 5 bases from V and 5 bases from J, the junction contained 7 bases not matched to a gene. This sample stems from a study of PD-1 blockade in mismatch repair-deficient tumors. Study-level information: Enrolled about 2013-2017, patients had progressing, pretreated mismatch repair-deficient cancers of about a dozen types.

Produced via immunoSEQ multiplex PCR; TCRdb's table is partial and in-frame only. The data contain 40,000 or so clones, more than 75% of them singletons. This chain uses TRBV6-5 with TRBJ2-7; 9 bases match TRBD1. This clonotype originated in an adult with mismatch repair-deficient cancer. The sample in question was peripheral blood, obtained 4 weeks after starting pembrolizumab. DNA for the CDR3: TGTGCCAGCAGTCCCGGGACAGGGTCCCACGAGCAGTACTTC. This gives the protein CASSPGTGSHEQYF.